The subject of this entry is one T cell receptor (beta chain). In terms of age and location, participants ranged from roughly 18 to 95 years and lived in about two dozen US areas. Participant-reported clinical history was the basis for cohort assignment. The data belong to a study of blood T cell repertoires in COVID-19. Study at large: From the United States, Italy and Spain came samples of acute and convalescent COVID-19.

Authors' analysis steps: Cell counts per sample came from amplifying reference gene primers. Measured with immunoSEQ multiplex PCR; TCRdb has only the in-frame clones, and not every one. The V and J calls and clone size are taken from that table; D and trimming were inferred from the DNA. The sample lists a few hundred thousand clones; 82% were seen once. CDR3 length: 16 residues. V trimming: 1 base; J trimming: 5 bases; junction bases outside the gene matches: 9. Germline loops: CDR1 ENHRY, CDR2 SYGVKD. Sequenced sample: PBMCs or T cells enriched from blood (not recorded which). The chain combines TRBV10-3 with TRBJ2-7, with TRBD1 identical over 9 bases. This receptor was obtained from a woman aged 60-75 years who had recovered from COVID-19. The CDR3 region is CAISELTGGRRHEQYF. CDR3 coding DNA: TGTGCCATCAGTGAGTTAACAGGGGGCCGGCGCCACGAGCAGTACTTC.